The sequence of this T cell receptor (beta chain) was determined in a study of T cells in Graves' hyperthyroidism and ophthalmopathy. Overall study context: Peripheral blood was secured at the point of initial diagnosis, before any treatment.

The study's findings and limits: Researchers found most expanded thyroid clonotypes above 0.001 in blood as well. The model forecast ophthalmopathy, anticipating it by a median about 7 months before onset.

TCR beta CDR3 regions were amplified from RNA. In the first-round RT-PCR of the TCR CDR3, the HTBI primer set was used. MiXCR, applied by TCRdb to the multiplex PCR reads, yields one record per CDR3 protein. The sample shows a few hundred thousand distinct CDR3 sequences, more than 15% of them seen only once. This clonotype was seen only a few times. Its antigen is currently unknown. CDR1 is LNHDA and CDR2 is SQIVND in the germline V gene (reference sequence). The CDR3 runs to 12 residues. The ends were cut back, 2 bases at V and 6 bases at J, with 4 bases in the middle. The rearrangement joins TRBV19 to TRBJ2-2; D is undetermined. The receptor's source is a woman aged 40 to 50 with Graves' ophthalmopathy. Sequencing was performed on blood. The CDR3 reads CASSIYPGELFF. As DNA, the CDR3 is TGTGCCAGTAGTATATATCCCGGGGAGCTGTTTTTT.